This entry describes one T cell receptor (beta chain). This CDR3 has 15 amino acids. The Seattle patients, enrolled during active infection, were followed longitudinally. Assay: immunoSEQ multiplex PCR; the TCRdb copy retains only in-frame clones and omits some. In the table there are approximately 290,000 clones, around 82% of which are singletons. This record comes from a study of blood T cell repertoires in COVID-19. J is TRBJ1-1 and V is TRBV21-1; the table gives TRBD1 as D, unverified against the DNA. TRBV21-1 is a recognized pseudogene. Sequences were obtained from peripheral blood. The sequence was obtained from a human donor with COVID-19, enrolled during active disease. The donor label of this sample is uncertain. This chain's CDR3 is CASSKRTEGYTEAFF. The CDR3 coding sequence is TGTGCCAGCAGCAAACGGACAGAAGGCTACACTGAAGCTTTCTTT.